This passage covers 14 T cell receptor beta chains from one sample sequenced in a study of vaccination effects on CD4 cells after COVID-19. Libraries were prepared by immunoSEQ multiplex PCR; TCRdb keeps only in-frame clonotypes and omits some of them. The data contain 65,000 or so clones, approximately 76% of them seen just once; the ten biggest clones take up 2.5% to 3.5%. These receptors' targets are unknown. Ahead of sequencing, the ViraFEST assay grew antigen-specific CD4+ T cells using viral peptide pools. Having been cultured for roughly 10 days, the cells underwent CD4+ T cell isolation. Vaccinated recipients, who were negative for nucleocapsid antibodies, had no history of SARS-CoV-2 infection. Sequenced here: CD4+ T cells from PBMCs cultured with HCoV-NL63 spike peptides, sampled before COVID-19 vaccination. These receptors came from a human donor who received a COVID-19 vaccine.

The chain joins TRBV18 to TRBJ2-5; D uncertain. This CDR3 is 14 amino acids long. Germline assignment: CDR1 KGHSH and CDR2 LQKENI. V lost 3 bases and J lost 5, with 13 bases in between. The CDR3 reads CASSPNSVSETQYF. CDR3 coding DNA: TGTGCCAGCTCACCCAATTCGGTGTCTGAGACCCAGTACTTC. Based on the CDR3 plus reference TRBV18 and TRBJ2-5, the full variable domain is NAGVMQNPRHLVRRRGQEARLRCSPMKGHSHVYWYRQLPEEGLKFMVYLQKENIIDESGMPKERFSAEFPKEGPSILRIQQVVRGDSAAYFCASSPNSVSETQYFGPGTRLLVL.

CDR3 sequence reads: CASSPIGGQGLGNTIYF. Written as DNA, the CDR3 is TGTGCCAGCAGCCCAATAGGGGGACAGGGGCTAGGAAACACCATATATTTT. This sequence joins TRBV7-8 and TRBJ1-3; TRBD1 matches at 10 bases. The CDR3 covers 17 residues. Trimming removed 5 bases from V and 4 bases from J; junction bases left unmatched: 11. The germline CDR1 and CDR2 sequences are SGHVS and FQNEAQ. Full variable domain (missing parts from reference TRBV7-8 and TRBJ1-3): GAGVSQSPRYKVAKRGQDVALRCDPISGHVSLFWYQQALGQGPEFLTYFQNEAQLDKSGLPSDRFFAERPEGSVSTLKIQRTQQEDSAVYLCASSPIGGQGLGNTIYFGEGSWLTVV.

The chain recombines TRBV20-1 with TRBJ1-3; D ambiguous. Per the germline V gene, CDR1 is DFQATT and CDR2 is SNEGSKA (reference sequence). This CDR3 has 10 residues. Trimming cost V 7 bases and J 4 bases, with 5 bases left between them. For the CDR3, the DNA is TGCAGTGTGTTGGGAAACACCATATATTTT. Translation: CSVLGNTIYF.

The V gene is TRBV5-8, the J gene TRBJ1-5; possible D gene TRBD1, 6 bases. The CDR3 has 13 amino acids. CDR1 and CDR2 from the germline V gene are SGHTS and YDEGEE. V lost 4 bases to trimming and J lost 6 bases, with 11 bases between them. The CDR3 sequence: CASSGRGSQPQHF. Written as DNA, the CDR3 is TGTGCCAGCAGCGGAAGGGGGTCTCAGCCCCAGCATTTT.

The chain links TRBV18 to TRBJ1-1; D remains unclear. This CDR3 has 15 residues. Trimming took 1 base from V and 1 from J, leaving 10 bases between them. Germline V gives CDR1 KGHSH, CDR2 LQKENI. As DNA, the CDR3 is TGTGCCAGCTCACCACTCATGGAGGGGAACACTGAAGCTTTCTTT. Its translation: CASSPLMEGNTEAFF.

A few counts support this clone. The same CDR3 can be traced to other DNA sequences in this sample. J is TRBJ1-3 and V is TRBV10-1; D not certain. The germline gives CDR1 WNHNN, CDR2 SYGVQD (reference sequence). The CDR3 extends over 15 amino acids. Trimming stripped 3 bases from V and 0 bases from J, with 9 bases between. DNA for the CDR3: TGCGCCAGCAGTGACGGCAGCAGCTCTGGAAACACCATATATTTT. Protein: CASSDGSSSGNTIYF.

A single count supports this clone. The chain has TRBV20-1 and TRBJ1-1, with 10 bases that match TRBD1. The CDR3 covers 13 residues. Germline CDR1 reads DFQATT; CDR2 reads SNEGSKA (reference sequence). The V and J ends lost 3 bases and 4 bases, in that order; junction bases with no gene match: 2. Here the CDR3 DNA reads TGCAGTGCTAGTTGGGACAGGGGCACTGAAGCTTTCTTT. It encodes CSASWDRGTEAFF.

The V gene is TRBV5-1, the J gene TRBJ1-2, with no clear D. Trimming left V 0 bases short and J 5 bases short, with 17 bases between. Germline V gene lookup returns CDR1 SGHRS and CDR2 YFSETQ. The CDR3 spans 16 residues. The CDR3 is CASSLGGFSVIYGYTF. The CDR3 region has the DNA TGCGCCAGCAGCTTGGGTGGGTTCTCAGTCATTTATGGCTACACCTTC.

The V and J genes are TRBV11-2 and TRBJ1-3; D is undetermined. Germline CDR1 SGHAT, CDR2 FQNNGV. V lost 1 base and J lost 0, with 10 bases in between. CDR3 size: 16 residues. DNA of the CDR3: TGTGCCAGCAGCTTAGGCAGCCCGGGCTCTGGAAACACCATATATTTT. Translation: CASSLGSPGSGNTIYF.

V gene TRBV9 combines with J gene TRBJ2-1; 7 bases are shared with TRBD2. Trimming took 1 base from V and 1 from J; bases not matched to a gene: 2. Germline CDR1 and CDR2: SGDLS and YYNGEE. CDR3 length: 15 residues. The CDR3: CASSVLGGSYNEQFF. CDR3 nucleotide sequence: TGTGCCAGCAGCGTACTCGGGGGGTCCTACAATGAGCAGTTCTTC. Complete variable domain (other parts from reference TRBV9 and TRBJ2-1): DSGVTQTPKHLITATGQRVTLRCSPRSGDLSVYWYQQSLDQGLQFLIQYYNGEERAKGNILERFSAQQFPDLHSELNLSSLELGDSALYFCASSVLGGSYNEQFFGPGTRLTVL.

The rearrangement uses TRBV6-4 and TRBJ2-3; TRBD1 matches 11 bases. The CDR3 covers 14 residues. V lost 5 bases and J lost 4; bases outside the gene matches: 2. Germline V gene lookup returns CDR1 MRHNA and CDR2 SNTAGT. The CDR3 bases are TGTGCCAGCAGTCCGGGACAGGGGGCAGATACGCAGTATTTT. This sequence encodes CASSPGQGADTQYF.

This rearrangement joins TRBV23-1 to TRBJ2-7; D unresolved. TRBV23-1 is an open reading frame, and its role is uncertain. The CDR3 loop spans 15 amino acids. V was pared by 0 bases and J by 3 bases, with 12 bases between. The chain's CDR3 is CASSQSHAQIYEQYV. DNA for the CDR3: TGCGCCAGCAGTCAATCTCACGCACAGATCTACGAGCAGTACGTC.

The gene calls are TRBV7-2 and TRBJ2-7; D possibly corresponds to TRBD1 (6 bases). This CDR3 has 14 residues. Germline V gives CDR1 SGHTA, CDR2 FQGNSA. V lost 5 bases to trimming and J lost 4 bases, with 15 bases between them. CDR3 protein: CASSARGHRYEQYV. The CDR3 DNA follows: TGTGCCAGCAGCGCCAGGGGACACCGGTACGAGCAGTACGTC.

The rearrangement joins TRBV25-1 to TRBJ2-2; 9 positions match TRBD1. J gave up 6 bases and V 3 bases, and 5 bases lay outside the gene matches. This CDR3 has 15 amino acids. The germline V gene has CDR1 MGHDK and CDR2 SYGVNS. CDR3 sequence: CASSDIGTGSGELFF. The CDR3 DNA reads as TGTGCCAGCAGTGACATTGGGACAGGGTCCGGGGAGCTGTTTTTT.